Listed below are T cell receptor beta chains from one sample, sequenced in a study of blood T cells in healthy people across ages. TCRdb reanalysed the 5' RACE reads using MiXCR and keeps one entry per CDR3 protein. Seen here are approximately 960,000 distinct CDR3 sequences, 25% to 30% observed once, and the top ten hold roughly a tenth. These data are also associated with another study on T cells of mothers and their children.

Sequencing input: blood. The receptors shown here come from a woman in her thirties or forties in good health. The CDR3 runs from the conserved cysteine through the conserved F or W. D genes are given only for firm matches. Only some rows state a clone size, as once, few, many or a class for expanded clones.

.	TRBV24-1	few	TRBJ2-1	TGTGCCACCAGTGATCCCGGGCCAGGGACACCCTCAGTGGATGAGCAGTTCTTC	CATSDPGPGTPSVDEQFF
.	TRBV9	.	TRBJ2-3	TGTGCAAGCAGCGGACGAACGACAGGCCGCACAGATACGCAGTATTTT	CASSGRTTGRTDTQYF
.	TRBV12-2	.	TRBJ2-7	TGTGCCCACGACAGGCCGACCTACGAGCAGTACTTC	CAHDRPTYEQYF
TRBD2	TRBV7-2	.	TRBJ2-3	TGTGCCAGCAGCTGGACTAGCGGGGGCGCGGGGGATACGCAGTATTTT	CASSWTSGGAGDTQYF
.	TRBV7-2	few	TRBJ2-2	TGTGCCAGCAGCTCGCTAAGAACGGAGCTGTTTTTT	CASSSLRTELFF
TRBD1	TRBV5-1	few	TRBJ1-1	TGCGCCAGCAGAGCACCGGGACAGGGGACTGCGAACACTGAAGCTTTCTTT	CASRAPGQGTANTEAFF
.	TRBV29-1	many	TRBJ2-3	TGCAGCGTTCGTACCGATGGGGATACGCAGTATTTT	CSVRTDGDTQYF
.	TRBV5-8	many	TRBJ1-1	TGTGCCAGCAGCCTCTGGGACGGGAACACTGAAGCTTTCTTT	CASSLWDGNTEAFF
TRBD1	TRBV7-9	.	TRBJ2-1	TGTGCCAGCAGCTTATACAGGGGGCCAGCCTACAATGAGCAGTTCTTC	CASSLYRGPAYNEQFF
.	TRBV14	few	TRBJ2-7	TGTGCCAGCAGCCAAGTGAGAAGGGGTAACGAGCAGTACTTC	CASSQVRRGNEQYF
.	TRBV28	many	TRBJ2-5	TGTGCCATGTGGGCGGAACCTAACACCCAAGAGACCCAGTACTTC	CAMWAEPNTQETQYF
TRBD1	TRBV27	once	TRBJ2-5	TGTGCCAGCAGTTGGGGACAGTTAGAGACCCAGTACTTC	CASSWGQLETQYF
.	TRBV12-3/TRBV12-4	.	TRBJ2-5	TGTGCCAGCAGCGTCGGTCAGGGGCGCCCGTTTCAAGGGGCCCAGTACTTC	CASSVGQGRPFQGAQYF
.	TRBV12-3/TRBV12-4	many	TRBJ2-1	TGTGCCAGCAGTTTTACAGGGCGCGACAATGAGCAGTTCTTC	CASSFTGRDNEQFF
TRBD2	TRBV29-1	few	TRBJ2-7	TGCAGCGTCAAACTAGCGGGGGGGTCCCCCGAGCAGTACTTC	CSVKLAGGSPEQYF
.	TRBV27	few	TRBJ2-7	TGTGCCAGCAGTGACCGAGAGCGCGGATTCTGGGGAAATTCCTACGAGCAGTACTTC	CASSDRERGFWGNSYEQYF